A selection of T cell receptor beta chains follows, all from one sample in a study of T-cell memory formation after mild COVID-19. MiXCR, applied by TCRdb to the 5' RACE reads, yields one record per CDR3 protein. The sample contains roughly 510,000 distinct CDR3 sequences, around 15% of which appear only once. Sequenced sample: PBMCs or a T cell subset sorted from them (not recorded which). These receptors originate from an adult woman who had mild COVID-19 (a few samples of this study predate the infection). Cell type and time point are not known. CDR3s include the opening cysteine and the closing phenylalanine or tryptophan. The order of the fields is CDR3 DNA, CDR3 protein, CDR3 length, J gene, D gene, clone size, V gene. A D gene is named only where the DNA matches it firmly. The size of a clone is reported for some rows only, either as once, few or many, or as a class for expanded clones.

CDR3nt: TGCGCCAGCAGCAGGGACCCAACCTACAATGAGCAGTTCTTC
CDR3aa: CASSRDPTYNEQFF
len: 14
j_gene: TRBJ2-1
d_gene: -
abundance: many
v_gene: TRBV4-1

CDR3nt: TGTGCCAGCAGACGCGACTTGGGACTAGCGGGAGGAGAGACCCAGTACTTC
CDR3aa: CASRRDLGLAGGETQYF
len: 17
j_gene: TRBJ2-5
d_gene: TRBD2
abundance: many
v_gene: TRBV6-6

CDR3nt: TGTGCCAGCACACCGGGTGCCCTGACTGACGAGCAGTACTTC
CDR3aa: CASTPGALTDEQYF
len: 14
j_gene: TRBJ2-7
d_gene: -
abundance: -
v_gene: TRBV6-1

CDR3nt: TGTGCCAGCAGTTACCCCTCAGAACTTAACACTGAAGCTTTCTTT
CDR3aa: CASSYPSELNTEAFF
len: 15
j_gene: TRBJ1-1
d_gene: -
abundance: -
v_gene: TRBV6-6

CDR3nt: TGTGCCAGCAGTTTGGTGAGGGCCGGCAATCAGCCCCAGCATTTT
CDR3aa: CASSLVRAGNQPQHF
len: 15
j_gene: TRBJ1-5
d_gene: -
abundance: -
v_gene: TRBV12-3/TRBV12-4

CDR3nt: TGCAGCGTTGGTCGGGGGGGGCTCCAAGAGACCCAGTACTTC
CDR3aa: CSVGRGGLQETQYF
len: 14
j_gene: TRBJ2-5
d_gene: TRBD2
abundance: few
v_gene: TRBV29-1

CDR3nt: TGTGCCAGCAGTCACCGGGACCGGGGATACCCTGAAGCTTTCTTT
CDR3aa: CASSHRDRGYPEAFF
len: 15
j_gene: TRBJ1-1
d_gene: -
abundance: few
v_gene: TRBV6-2/TRBV6-3

CDR3nt: TGTGCCAGCAGGCTCGGCTACGAGCAGTACTTC
CDR3aa: CASRLGYEQYF
len: 11
j_gene: TRBJ2-7
d_gene: -
abundance: few
v_gene: TRBV3-1

CDR3nt: TGTGCCACCAGCAGAGAGAGTAACCTGGGTGAAAAACTGTTTTTT
CDR3aa: CATSRESNLGEKLFF
len: 15
j_gene: TRBJ1-4
d_gene: -
abundance: -
v_gene: TRBV15

CDR3nt: TGTGCCAGCAGCTTAGTCATAACTAGCACAGATACGCAGTATTTT
CDR3aa: CASSLVITSTDTQYF
len: 15
j_gene: TRBJ2-3
d_gene: -
abundance: -
v_gene: TRBV7-9

CDR3nt: TGCGCCAGCAGCCACCTGACAGGGACCGCTGAAGCTTTCTTT
CDR3aa: CASSHLTGTAEAFF
len: 14
j_gene: TRBJ1-1
d_gene: TRBD1
abundance: -
v_gene: TRBV4-1